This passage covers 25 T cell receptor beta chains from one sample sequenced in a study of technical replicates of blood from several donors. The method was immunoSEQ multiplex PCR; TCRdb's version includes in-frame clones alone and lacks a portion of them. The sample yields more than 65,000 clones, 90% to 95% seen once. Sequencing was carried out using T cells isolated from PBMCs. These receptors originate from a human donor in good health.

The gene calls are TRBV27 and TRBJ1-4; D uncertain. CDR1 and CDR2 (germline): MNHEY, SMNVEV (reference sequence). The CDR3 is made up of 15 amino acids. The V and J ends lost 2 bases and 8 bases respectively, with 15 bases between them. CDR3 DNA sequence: TGTGCCAGCAGTTTACGTCCCCGCGGGGTCGAAAAACTGTTTTTT. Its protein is CASSLRPRGVEKLFF. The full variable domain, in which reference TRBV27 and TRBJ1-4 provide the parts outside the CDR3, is EAQVTQNPRYLITVTGKKLTVTCSQNMNHEYMSWYRQDPGLGLRQIYYSMNVEVTDKGDVPEGYKVSRKEKRNFPLILESPSPNQTSLYFCASSLRPRGVEKLFFGSGTQLSVL.

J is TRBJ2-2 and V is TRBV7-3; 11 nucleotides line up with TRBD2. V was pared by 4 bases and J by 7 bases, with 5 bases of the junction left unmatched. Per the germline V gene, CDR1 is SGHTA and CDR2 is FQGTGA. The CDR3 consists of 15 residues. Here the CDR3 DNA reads TGTGCCAGCAGCTCACTAGCGGGGGACGGCGGGGAGCTGTTTTTT. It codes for CASSSLAGDGGELFF.

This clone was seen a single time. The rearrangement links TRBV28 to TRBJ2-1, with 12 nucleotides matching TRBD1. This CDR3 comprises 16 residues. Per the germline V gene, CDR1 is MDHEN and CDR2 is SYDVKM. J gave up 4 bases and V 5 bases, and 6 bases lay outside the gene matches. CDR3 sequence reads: CASSLWDRGRYNEQFF. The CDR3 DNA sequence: TGTGCCAGCAGTCTCTGGGACAGGGGGCGATACAATGAGCAGTTCTTC.

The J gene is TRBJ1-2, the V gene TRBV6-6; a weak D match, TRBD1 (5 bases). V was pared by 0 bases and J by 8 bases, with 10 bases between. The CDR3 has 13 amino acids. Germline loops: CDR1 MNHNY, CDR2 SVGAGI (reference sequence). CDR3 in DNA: TGTGCCAGCAGTTACTCGATCGGGGGGGGCTACACCTTC. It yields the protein CASSYSIGGGYTF.

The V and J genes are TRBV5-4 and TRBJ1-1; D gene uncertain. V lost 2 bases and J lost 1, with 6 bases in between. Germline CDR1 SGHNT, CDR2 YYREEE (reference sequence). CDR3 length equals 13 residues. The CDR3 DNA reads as TGTGCCAGCAGCTTTGGGCAGAACACTGAAGCTTTCTTT. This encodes CASSFGQNTEAFF.

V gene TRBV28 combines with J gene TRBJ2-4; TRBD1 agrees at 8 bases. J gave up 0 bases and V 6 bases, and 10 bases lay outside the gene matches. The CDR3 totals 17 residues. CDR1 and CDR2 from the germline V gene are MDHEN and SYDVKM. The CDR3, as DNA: TGTGCCAGCAGGGCTGGGACAGGCGATCTAGCCAAAAACATTCAGTACTTC. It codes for CASRAGTGDLAKNIQYF.

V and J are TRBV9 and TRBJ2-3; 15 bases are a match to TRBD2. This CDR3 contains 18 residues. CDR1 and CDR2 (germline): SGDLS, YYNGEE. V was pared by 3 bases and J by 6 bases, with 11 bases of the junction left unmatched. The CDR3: CASSARTSGRALGDTQYF. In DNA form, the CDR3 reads TGTGCCAGCAGCGCTAGGACTAGCGGGAGGGCCCTCGGGGATACGCAGTATTTT.

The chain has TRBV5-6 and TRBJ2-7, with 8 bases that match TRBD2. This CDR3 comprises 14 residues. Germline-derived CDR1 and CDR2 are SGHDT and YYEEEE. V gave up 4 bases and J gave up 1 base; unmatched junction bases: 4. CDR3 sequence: CASSPGGESYEQYF. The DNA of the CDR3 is TGTGCCAGCAGCCCCGGGGGGGAATCCTACGAGCAGTACTTC.

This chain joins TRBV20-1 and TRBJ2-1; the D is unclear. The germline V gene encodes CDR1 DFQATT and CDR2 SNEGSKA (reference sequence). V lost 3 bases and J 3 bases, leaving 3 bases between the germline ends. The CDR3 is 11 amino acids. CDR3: CSASFYNEQFF. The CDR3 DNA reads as TGCAGTGCTAGCTTCTACAATGAGCAGTTCTTC.

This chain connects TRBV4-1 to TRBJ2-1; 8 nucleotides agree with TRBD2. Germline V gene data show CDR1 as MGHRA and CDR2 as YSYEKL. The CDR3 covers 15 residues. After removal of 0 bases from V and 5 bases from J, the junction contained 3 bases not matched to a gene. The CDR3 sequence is CASSQESGSDNEQFF. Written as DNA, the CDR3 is TGCGCCAGCAGCCAAGAAAGCGGGAGCGACAATGAGCAGTTCTTC.

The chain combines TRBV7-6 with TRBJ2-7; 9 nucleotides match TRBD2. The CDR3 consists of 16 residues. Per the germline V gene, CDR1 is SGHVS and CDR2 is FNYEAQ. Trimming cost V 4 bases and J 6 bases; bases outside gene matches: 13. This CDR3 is CASSSRLAGRLPEQYF. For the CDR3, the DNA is TGTGCCAGCAGCTCCCGCCTAGCGGGAAGGTTGCCCGAGCAGTACTTC.

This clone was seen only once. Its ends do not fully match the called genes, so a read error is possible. The CDR3 DNA is TGTGCTAGCAGCCCCATTGAGGGGGCGACAGATACGCAGTATTTT. Translated, it gives CASSPIEGATDTQYF. V gene TRBV7-7 combines with J gene TRBJ2-3; 7 bases are shared with TRBD1. CDR1 and CDR2 from the germline V gene are SSHAT and FNYEAQ (reference sequence). CDR3 length: 15 amino acids.

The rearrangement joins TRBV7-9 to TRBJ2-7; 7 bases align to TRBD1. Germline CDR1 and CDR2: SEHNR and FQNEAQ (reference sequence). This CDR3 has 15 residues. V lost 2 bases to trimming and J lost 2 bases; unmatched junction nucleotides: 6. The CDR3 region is CASSLRGQIPYEQYF. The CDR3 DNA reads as TGTGCCAGCAGCTTAAGGGGGCAAATCCCCTACGAGCAGTACTTC.

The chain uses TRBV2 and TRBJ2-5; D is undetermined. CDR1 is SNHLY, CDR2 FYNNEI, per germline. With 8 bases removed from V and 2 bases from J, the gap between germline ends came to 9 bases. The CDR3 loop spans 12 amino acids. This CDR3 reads CASLSGQETQYF. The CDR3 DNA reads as TGTGCCAGCCTTTCAGGTCAAGAGACCCAGTACTTC.

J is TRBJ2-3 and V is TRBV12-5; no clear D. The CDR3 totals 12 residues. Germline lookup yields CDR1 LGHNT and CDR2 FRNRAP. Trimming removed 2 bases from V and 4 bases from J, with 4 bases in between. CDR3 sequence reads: CASGLRADTQYF. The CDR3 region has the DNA TGTGCTAGTGGTTTGAGAGCAGATACGCAGTATTTT.

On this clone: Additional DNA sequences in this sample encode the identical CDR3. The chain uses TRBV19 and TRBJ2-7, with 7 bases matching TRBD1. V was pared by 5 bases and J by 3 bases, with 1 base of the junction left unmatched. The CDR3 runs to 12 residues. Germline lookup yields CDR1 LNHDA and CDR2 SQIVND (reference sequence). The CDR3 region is CASSSGGYEQYF. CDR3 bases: TGTGCCAGTAGTTCAGGGGGCTACGAGCAGTACTTC. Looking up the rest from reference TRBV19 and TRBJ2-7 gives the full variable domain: DGGITQSPKYLFRKEGQNVTLSCEQNLNHDAMYWYRQDPGQGLRLIYYSQIVNDFQKGDIAEGYSVSREKKESFPLTVTSAQKNPTAFYLCASSSGGYEQYFGPGTRLTVT.

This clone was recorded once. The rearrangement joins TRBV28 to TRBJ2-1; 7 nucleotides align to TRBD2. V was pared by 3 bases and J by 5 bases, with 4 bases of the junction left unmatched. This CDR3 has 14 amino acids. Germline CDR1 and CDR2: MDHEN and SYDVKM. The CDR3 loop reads CASSLMGGDNEQFF. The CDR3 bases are TGTGCCAGCAGTTTGATGGGGGGGGACAATGAGCAGTTCTTC.

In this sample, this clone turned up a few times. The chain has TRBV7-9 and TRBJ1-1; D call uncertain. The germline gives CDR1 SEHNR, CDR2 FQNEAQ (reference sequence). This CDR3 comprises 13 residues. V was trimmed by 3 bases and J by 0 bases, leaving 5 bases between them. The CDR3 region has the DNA TGTGCCAGCAGCTTGAGAATGAACACTGAAGCTTTCTTT. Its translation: CASSLRMNTEAFF. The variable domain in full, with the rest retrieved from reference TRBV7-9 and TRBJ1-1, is DTGVSQNPRHKITKRGQNVTFRCDPISEHNRLYWYRQTLGQGPEFLTYFQNEAQLEKSRLLSDRFSAERPKGSFSTLEIQRTEQGDSAMYLCASSLRMNTEAFFGQGTRLTVV.

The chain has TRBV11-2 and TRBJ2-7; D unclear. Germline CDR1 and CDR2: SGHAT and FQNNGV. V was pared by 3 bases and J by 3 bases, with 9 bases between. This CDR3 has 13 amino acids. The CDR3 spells CASSLSGIYEQYF. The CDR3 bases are TGTGCCAGCAGCTTGTCAGGAATCTACGAGCAGTACTTC.

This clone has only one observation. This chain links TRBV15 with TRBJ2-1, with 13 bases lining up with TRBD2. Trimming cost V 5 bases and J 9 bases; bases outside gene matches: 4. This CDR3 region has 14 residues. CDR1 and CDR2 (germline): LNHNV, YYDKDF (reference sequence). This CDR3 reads CATSPTSGRGEQFF. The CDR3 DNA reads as TGTGCCACCAGCCCCACTAGCGGGAGGGGTGAGCAGTTCTTC.

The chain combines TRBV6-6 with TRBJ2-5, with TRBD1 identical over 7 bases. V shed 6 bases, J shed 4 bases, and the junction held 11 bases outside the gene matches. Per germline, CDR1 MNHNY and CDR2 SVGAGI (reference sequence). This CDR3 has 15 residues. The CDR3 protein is CASRGSTGPTETQYF. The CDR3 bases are TGTGCCAGCAGGGGATCGACAGGGCCCACAGAGACCCAGTACTTC.

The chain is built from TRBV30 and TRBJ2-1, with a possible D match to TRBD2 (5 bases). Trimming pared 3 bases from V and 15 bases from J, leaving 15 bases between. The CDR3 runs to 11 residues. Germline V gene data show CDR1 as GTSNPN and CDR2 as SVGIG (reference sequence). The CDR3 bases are TGTGCCTGGAGAGGGTGGGAGCTCTGGTTCTTC. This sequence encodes CAWRGWELWFF. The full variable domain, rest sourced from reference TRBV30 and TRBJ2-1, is SQTIHQWPATLVQPVGSPLSLECTVEGTSNPNLYWYRQAAGRGLQLLFYSVGIGQISSEVPQNLSASRPQDRQFILSSKKLLLSDSGFYLCAWRGWELWFFGPGTRLTVL.

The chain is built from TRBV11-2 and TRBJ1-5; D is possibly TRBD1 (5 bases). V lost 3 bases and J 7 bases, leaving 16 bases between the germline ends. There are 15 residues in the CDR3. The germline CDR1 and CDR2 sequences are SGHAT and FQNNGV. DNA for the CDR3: TGTGCCAGCAGCTTCGGGGGAAAGATATACCAGCCCCAGCATTTT. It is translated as CASSFGGKIYQPQHF.

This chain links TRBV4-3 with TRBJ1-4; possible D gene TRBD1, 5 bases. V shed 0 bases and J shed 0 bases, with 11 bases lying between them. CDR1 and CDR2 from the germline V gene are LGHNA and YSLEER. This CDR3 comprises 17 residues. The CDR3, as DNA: TGCGCCAGCAGCCAAGATCACGGGGGGGCAACTAATGAAAAACTGTTTTTT. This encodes CASSQDHGGATNEKLFF.

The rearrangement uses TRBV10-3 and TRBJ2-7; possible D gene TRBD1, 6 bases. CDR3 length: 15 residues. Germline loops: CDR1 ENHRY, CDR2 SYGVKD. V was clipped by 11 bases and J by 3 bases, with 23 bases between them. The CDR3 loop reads CAVRGRTASFYEQYF. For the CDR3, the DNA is TGTGCCGTCCGGGGCCGGACAGCCTCCTTCTACGAGCAGTACTTC.